The rows below give T cell receptor beta chains drawn from one sample of a study of T cells in Graves' hyperthyroidism and ophthalmopathy. TCRdb re-called the multiplex PCR reads with MiXCR, one entry per CDR3 protein. Of some 490,000 distinct CDR3 sequences listed, about 20% are singletons. Sequencing used blood. The receptors come from a woman in her 70s with Graves' ophthalmopathy. Each CDR3 is given with its conserved first and last residue. A D gene is named only where the DNA matches it firmly. A clone size is listed for some rows: how often the clone was seen (once, few, many), or a class if it is expanded.

abundance	d_gene	v_gene	j_gene	CDR3nt	CDR3aa
.	.	TRBV12-3/TRBV12-4	TRBJ1-1	TGTGCCAGCAGTTTATATGAAGCTGAAGCTTTCTTT	CASSLYEAEAFF
few	TRBD1	TRBV7-2	TRBJ2-5	TGTGCCAGCAGCTTAGTTTCCGGGACAGGGGTAGAGACCCAGTACTTC	CASSLVSGTGVETQYF
.	TRBD2	TRBV20-1	TRBJ2-3	TGCAGTGCTATACTAGCGGGAGTGACCACAGATACGCAGTATTTT	CSAILAGVTTDTQYF
.	.	TRBV6-1	TRBJ2-7	TGTGCCAGCAGTGAAATCGGGTTGGATGAGCAGTACTTC	CASSEIGLDEQYF
few	.	TRBV5-1	TRBJ2-1	TGCGCCAGCAGCTTGGCCTTAGCGGCTGAGCAGTTCTTC	CASSLALAAEQFF
.	.	TRBV19	TRBJ2-1	TGTGCCAGAGGGCGGAAGCAGTTCTTC	CARGRKQFF
few	.	TRBV12-3/TRBV12-4	TRBJ2-2	TGTGCCAGCAGTTTTTCTCGGGGCGGGGCCGGGGAGCTGTTTTTT	CASSFSRGGAGELFF
.	.	TRBV5-1	TRBJ1-1	TGCGCCAGCAGCAGAGCGACGGTATCTGAAGCTTTCTTT	CASSRATVSEAFF
many	TRBD2	TRBV7-3	TRBJ2-1	TGTGCCAGCTCAGCGGGAGGTCGAGACAATGAGCAGTTCTTC	CASSAGGRDNEQFF
.	.	TRBV11-3	TRBJ2-3	TGTGCCAGCTCCTCGGGGAGATCGGATACGCAGTATTTT	CASSSGRSDTQYF
few	TRBD1	TRBV28	TRBJ1-2	TGTGCCAGCAGTTTACCCCATGTAAGGGGGCCCAACTATGGCTACACCTTC	CASSLPHVRGPNYGYTF
.	.	TRBV2	TRBJ2-3	TGTGCCAGCAGTGAGGAAGGGGCTATATGGGATACGCAGTATTTT	CASSEEGAIWDTQYF
many	TRBD2	TRBV12-3/TRBV12-4	TRBJ2-2	TGTGCCAGCAGTTTTTTCGGGAGGGCCGGCGGGGAGCTGTTTTTT	CASSFFGRAGGELFF
few	.	TRBV20-1	TRBJ1-1	TGCAGTGCTAGAGATCTCAGGCGCCAGAACACTGAAGCTTTCTTT	CSARDLRRQNTEAFF
.	TRBD2	TRBV28	TRBJ2-3	TGTGCCAGCACAGGGCGGACTAGCGGGAGTTCGGATACGCAGTATTTT	CASTGRTSGSSDTQYF
few	.	TRBV30	TRBJ2-1	TGTGCCTGGGGGACCCTTTGGGAGCAGTTCTTC	CAWGTLWEQFF
few	.	TRBV20-1	TRBJ2-5	TGCAGTGCTAGAGATCGACAGCGTTGGAACCAAGAGACCCAGTACTTC	CSARDRQRWNQETQYF
.	.	TRBV5-1	TRBJ2-7	TGCGCCAGCAGCGTGGGACACAGCTCCTACGAGCAGTACTTC	CASSVGHSSYEQYF
.	TRBD2	TRBV27	TRBJ2-1	TGTGCCAGCAGGAACGGGGGGAGCTCCTACAATGAGCAGTTCTTC	CASRNGGSSYNEQFF
.	.	TRBV3-1	TRBJ2-2	TGTGCCAGCAGCCAAGATCAGACACCGACCGGGGAGCTGTTTTTT	CASSQDQTPTGELFF
.	.	TRBV7-2	TRBJ2-1	TGTGCCAGCAGCGTCTCGAGGGAGGCATACAATGGGCAGTTCTTC	CASSVSREAYNGQFF
few	.	TRBV2	TRBJ2-4	TGTGCCAGCCACCGGTTCGGTGGTGCCAAAAACATTCAGTACTTC	CASHRFGGAKNIQYF
few	.	TRBV10-1	TRBJ1-1	TGCGCCAGCAGTGAGTCGACAGGATTGAACACTGAAGCTTTCTTT	CASSESTGLNTEAFF
.	.	TRBV19	TRBJ1-1	TGTGCCAGTAGCCTCATTAAGAACACTGAAGCTTTCTTT	CASSLIKNTEAFF
many	TRBD2	TRBV7-2	TRBJ2-5	TGTGCCAGCAGCTCACCGGGACTAGGGAAAGAGACCCAGTACTTC	CASSSPGLGKETQYF
many	TRBD2	TRBV12-3/TRBV12-4	TRBJ2-3	TGTGCCAGCAGTTTAGATTTGGGGGGGAGCACAGATACGCAGTATTTT	CASSLDLGGSTDTQYF
.	TRBD2	TRBV2	TRBJ2-3	TGTGCCAGCAGTGAAGCGCCTAGCGGGAGTACGAATACGCAGTATTTT	CASSEAPSGSTNTQYF
few	TRBD2	TRBV6-5	TRBJ2-5	TGTGCCAGCAGTTACTCGAAAGCGGGACTTCAAGAGACCCAGTACTTC	CASSYSKAGLQETQYF
many	.	TRBV7-8	TRBJ2-7	TGTGCCAGCAGCCTACAAGGTGGAGGGCCCTCCTACGAGCAGTACTTC	CASSLQGGGPSYEQYF
many	.	TRBV12-3/TRBV12-4	TRBJ2-4	TGTGCCAGCAGTTTACTTGAATCCCTAGCCAAAAACATTCAGTACTTC	CASSLLESLAKNIQYF
few	.	TRBV2	TRBJ2-7	TGTGCCAGCCGGGGGAGGTACGGCCACGAGCAGTACTTC	CASRGRYGHEQYF
.	.	TRBV7-9	TRBJ1-2	TGTGCCAGCAGCTTAGGAGGGGATTCTAACTATGGCTACACCTTC	CASSLGGDSNYGYTF
.	.	TRBV5-1	TRBJ2-3	TGCGCCAGCAGCTTGGAGGGGGGGCGACCAGATACGCAGTATTTT	CASSLEGGRPDTQYF
few	TRBD2	TRBV11-2	TRBJ2-3	TGTGCCAGCAGCTTAAGCGGGAGCATGAATACGCAGTATTTT	CASSLSGSMNTQYF
many	TRBD1	TRBV29-1	TRBJ1-2	TGCAGCGCCGCGACAGGGACTAACTATGGCTACACCTTC	CSAATGTNYGYTF
few	.	TRBV13	TRBJ1-2	TGTGCCAGCACCCACCCACTAGATGGCTACACCTTC	CASTHPLDGYTF
few	.	TRBV4-1	TRBJ1-1	TGCGCCAGCAGCCAACAGGTTGCCACTGAAGCTTTCTTT	CASSQQVATEAFF
few	TRBD2	TRBV7-9	TRBJ2-7	TGTGCCAGCAGCTTAGCCCCTAGCGGCTCCTACGAGCAGTACTTC	CASSLAPSGSYEQYF
many	TRBD2	TRBV10-3	TRBJ2-5	TGTGCCATCAGTGATGGGACTAGCGGGAGTGGGGAGACCCAGTACTTC	CAISDGTSGSGETQYF
once	.	TRBV3-1	TRBJ2-3	TGTGCCAGCAGCCAAGATGATGAGGGAACCTTCAGGGCGGGAGATACGCAGTATTTT	CASSQDDEGTFRAGDTQYF
.	.	TRBV3-1	TRBJ1-2	TGTGCCAGCAGCCAAGAACCCACCGTGTGGTGGGCTAACTATGGCTACACCTTC	CASSQEPTVWWANYGYTF
.	TRBD1	TRBV20-1	TRBJ1-5	TGCAGTGCTAGAGACGGGACAGGAGTCAATCAGCCCCAGCATTTT	CSARDGTGVNQPQHF
once	.	TRBV2	TRBJ2-1	TGTGCCAGCAGTGAAATATGGGGACGATACAATGAGCAGTTCTTC	CASSEIWGRYNEQFF
many	TRBD1	TRBV12-3/TRBV12-4	TRBJ1-5	TGTGCCAGCAGCAGATCAGCTATGGGACAGGGGTTCAATCAGCCCCAGCATTTT	CASSRSAMGQGFNQPQHF
many	TRBD2	TRBV7-3	TRBJ2-3	TGTGCCAGCAGCCCAGAGCGGGAGTGGGTCACAGATACGCAGTATTTT	CASSPEREWVTDTQYF
few	.	TRBV25-1	TRBJ2-1	TGTGCCAGCAGTGAATTGGGGAAGGGGACATCTAACAATGAGCAGTTCTTC	CASSELGKGTSNNEQFF
few	TRBD2	TRBV10-3	TRBJ2-3	TGTGCCATGCGACTAGCGGGAGAATCAGATACGCAGTATTTT	CAMRLAGESDTQYF
.	TRBD1	TRBV13	TRBJ2-3	TGTGCCAGCAGCCCACGACAGGATCAGACAGGGTGGGCAGATACGCAGTATTTT	CASSPRQDQTGWADTQYF
.	.	TRBV5-1	TRBJ2-1	TGCGCCAGCAGCTTGGAGGGAAGCACGAATGAGCAGTTCTTC	CASSLEGSTNEQFF
.	.	TRBV5-8	TRBJ1-4	TGTGCCAGCAGCCCGGGGATGACAGCGGACCTTGGTTTACTGTTTTTT	CASSPGMTADLGLLFF
.	.	TRBV3-1	TRBJ1-6	TGTGCCAGCAGCCAGTTTCAGGGGAATTCACCCCTCCACTTT	CASSQFQGNSPLHF
.	.	TRBV28	TRBJ2-6	TGTGCCAGCAGTTTATTACCCCACAGGGCTGGGGCCAACGTCCTGACTTTC	CASSLLPHRAGANVLTF
many	.	TRBV12-3/TRBV12-4	TRBJ2-7	TGTGCCAGCAGTCCCCGGGACACCTCCTACGAGCAGTACTTC	CASSPRDTSYEQYF
few	.	TRBV29-1	TRBJ2-2	TGCAGCGCCCGGACTGGGGACGGCGGGGAGCTGTTTTTT	CSARTGDGGELFF
many	TRBD1	TRBV12-3/TRBV12-4	TRBJ1-2	TGTGCCAGCAGTTACTCAGGGGGCGGCGGCTACACCTTC	CASSYSGGGGYTF
few	.	TRBV7-2	TRBJ1-3	TGTGCCAGCAGCCGAGACGGGTACTCTGGAAACACCATATATTTT	CASSRDGYSGNTIYF
few	.	TRBV27	TRBJ2-4	TGTGCCAGCAGAGACACCTGGGACTCCTTGGCCAAAAACATTCAGTACTTC	CASRDTWDSLAKNIQYF
few	.	TRBV7-6	TRBJ2-1	TGTGCCAGCAGAAGGACCGGGGGGCTACGTAATGAGCAGTTCTTC	CASRRTGGLRNEQFF
.	TRBD1	TRBV7-2	TRBJ1-2	TGTGCCAGCAGCTTAGCGGGGACAGGGCCCGGTGGCTACACCTTC	CASSLAGTGPGGYTF
.	TRBD1	TRBV3-1	TRBJ2-7	TGTGCCAGCAGCGGGACAGAGAAGACCTACGAGCAGTACTTC	CASSGTEKTYEQYF